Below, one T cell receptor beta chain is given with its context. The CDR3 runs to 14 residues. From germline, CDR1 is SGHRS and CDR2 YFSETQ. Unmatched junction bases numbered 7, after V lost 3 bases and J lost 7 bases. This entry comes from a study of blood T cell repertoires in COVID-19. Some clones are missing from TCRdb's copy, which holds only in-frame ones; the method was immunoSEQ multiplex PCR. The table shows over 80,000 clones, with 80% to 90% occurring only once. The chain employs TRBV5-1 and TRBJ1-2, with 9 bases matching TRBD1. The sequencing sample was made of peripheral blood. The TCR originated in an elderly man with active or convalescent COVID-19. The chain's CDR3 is CASSSPQGASGYTF. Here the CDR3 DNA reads TGCGCCAGCAGCTCGCCACAGGGGGCGTCTGGCTACACCTTC.